This T cell receptor (beta chain) was identified in a study of T cell repertoires in cytomegalovirus infection. MiXCR, applied by TCRdb to the reads, yields one record per CDR3 protein. Of 450,000 to 600,000 distinct CDR3 sequences listed, about 10% are singletons. CDR3 length equals 14 residues. CDR1 is DFQATT and CDR2 is SNEGSKA in the germline V gene (reference sequence). V lost 5 bases, J lost 3 bases, and 16 bases lay in between. This clonotype was observed a few times. V gene TRBV20-1 combines with J gene TRBJ1-2; tentative D call: TRBD1 (6 bases). This sequence originates from a human donor in good health (CMV status not recorded). Some clones in this sample may be carry-over from other donors' samples. The source material was PBMCs. CDR3 sequence (DNA): TGCAGTGCTGCCTCCGGACAGAGTGACTATGGCTACACCTTC. Its protein is CSAASGQSDYGYTF.